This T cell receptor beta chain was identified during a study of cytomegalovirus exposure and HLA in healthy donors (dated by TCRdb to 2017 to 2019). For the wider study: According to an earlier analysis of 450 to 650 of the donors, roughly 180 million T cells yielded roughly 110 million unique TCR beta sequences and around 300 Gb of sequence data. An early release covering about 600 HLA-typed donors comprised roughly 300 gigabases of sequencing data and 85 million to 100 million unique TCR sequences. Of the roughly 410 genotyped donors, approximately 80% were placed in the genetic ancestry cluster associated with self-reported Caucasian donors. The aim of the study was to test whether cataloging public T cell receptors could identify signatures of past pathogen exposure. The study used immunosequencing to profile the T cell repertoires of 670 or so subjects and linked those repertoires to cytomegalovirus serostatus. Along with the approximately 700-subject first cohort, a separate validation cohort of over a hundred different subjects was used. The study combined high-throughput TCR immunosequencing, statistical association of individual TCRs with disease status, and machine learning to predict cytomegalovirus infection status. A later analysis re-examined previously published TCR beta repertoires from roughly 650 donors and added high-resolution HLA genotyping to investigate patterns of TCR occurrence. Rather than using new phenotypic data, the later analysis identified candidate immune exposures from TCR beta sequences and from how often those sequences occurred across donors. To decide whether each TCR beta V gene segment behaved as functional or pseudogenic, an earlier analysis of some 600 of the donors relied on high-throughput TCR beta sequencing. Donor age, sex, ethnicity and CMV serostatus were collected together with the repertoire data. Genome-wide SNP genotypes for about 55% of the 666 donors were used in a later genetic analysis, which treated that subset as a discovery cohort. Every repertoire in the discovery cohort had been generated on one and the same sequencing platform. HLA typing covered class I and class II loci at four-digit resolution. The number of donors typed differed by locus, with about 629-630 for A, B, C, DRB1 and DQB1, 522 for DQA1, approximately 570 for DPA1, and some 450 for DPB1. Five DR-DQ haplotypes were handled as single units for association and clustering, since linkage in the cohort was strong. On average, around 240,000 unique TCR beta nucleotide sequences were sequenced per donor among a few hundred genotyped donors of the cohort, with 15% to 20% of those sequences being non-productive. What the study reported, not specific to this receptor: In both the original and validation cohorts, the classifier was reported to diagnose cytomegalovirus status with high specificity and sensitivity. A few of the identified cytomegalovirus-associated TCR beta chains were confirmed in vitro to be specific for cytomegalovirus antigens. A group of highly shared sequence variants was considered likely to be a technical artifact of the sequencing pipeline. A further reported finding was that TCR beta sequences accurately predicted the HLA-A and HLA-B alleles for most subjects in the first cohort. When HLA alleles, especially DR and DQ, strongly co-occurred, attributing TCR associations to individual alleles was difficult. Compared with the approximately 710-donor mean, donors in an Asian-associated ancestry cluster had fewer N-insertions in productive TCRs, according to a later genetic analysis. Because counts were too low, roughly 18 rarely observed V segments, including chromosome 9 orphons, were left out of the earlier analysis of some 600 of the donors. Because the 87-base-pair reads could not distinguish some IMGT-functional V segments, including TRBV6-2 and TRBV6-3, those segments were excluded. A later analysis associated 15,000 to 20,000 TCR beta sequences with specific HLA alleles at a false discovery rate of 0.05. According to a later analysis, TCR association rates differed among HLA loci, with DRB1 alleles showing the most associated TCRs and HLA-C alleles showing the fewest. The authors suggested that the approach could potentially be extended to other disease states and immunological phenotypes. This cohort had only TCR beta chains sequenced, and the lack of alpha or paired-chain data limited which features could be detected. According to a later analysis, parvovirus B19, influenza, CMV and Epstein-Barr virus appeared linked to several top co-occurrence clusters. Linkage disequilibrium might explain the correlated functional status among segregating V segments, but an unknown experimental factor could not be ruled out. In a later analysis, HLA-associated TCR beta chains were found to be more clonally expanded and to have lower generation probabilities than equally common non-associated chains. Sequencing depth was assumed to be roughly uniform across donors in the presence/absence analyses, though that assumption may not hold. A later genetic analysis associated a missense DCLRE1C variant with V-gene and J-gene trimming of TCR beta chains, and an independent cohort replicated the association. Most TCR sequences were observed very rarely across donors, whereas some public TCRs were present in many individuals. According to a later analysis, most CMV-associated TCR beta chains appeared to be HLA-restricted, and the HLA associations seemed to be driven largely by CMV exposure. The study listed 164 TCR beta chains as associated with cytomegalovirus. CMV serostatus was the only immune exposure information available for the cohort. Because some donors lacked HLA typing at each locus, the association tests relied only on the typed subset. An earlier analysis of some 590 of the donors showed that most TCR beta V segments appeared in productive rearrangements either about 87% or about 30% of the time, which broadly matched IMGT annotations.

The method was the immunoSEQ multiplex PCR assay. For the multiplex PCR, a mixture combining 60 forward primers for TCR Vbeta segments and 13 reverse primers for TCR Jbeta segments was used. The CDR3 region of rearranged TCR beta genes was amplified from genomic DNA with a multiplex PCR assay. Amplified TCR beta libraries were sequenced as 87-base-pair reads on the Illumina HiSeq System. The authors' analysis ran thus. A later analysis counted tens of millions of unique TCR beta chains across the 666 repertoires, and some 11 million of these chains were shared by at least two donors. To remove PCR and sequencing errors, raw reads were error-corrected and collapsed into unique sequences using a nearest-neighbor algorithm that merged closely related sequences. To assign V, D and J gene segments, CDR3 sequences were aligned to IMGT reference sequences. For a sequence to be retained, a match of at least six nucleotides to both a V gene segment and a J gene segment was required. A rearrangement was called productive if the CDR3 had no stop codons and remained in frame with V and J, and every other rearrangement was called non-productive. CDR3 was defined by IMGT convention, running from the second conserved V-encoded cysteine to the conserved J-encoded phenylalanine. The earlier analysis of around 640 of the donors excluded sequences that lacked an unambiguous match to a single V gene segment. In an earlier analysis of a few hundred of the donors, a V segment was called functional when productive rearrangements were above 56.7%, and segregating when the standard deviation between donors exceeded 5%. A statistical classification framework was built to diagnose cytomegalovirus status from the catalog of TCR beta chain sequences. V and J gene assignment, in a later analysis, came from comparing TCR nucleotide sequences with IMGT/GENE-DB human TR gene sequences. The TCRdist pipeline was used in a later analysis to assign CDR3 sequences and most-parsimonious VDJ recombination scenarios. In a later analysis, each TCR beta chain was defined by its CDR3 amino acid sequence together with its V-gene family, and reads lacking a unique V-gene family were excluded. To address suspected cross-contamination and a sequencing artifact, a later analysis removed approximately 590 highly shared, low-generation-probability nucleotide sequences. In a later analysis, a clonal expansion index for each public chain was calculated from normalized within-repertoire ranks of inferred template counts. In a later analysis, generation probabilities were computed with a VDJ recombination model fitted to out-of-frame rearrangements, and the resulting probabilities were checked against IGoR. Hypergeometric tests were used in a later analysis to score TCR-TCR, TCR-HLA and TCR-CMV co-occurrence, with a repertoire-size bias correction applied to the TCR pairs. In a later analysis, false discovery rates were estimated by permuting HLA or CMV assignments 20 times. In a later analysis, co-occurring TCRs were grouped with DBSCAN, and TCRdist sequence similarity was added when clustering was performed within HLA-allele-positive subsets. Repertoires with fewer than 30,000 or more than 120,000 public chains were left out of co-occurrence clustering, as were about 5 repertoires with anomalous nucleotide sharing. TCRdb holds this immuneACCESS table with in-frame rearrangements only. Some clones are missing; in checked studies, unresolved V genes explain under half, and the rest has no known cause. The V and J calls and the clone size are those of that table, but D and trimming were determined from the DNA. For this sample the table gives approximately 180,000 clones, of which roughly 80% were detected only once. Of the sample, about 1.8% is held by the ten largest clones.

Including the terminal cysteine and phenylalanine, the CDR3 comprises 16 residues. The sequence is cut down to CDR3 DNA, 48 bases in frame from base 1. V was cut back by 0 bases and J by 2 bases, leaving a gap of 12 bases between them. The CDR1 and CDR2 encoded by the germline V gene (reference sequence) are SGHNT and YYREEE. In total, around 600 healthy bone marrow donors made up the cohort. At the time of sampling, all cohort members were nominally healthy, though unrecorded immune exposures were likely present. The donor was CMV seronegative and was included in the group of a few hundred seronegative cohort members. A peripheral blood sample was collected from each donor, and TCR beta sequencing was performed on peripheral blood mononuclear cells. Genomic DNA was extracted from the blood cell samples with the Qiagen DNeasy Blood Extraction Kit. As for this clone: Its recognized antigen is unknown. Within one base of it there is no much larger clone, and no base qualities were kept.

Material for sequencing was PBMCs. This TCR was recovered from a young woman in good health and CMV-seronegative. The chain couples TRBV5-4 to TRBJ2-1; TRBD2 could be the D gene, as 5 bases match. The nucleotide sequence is TGTGCCAGCAGCTTGGACGGGCGGGTACCCTACAATGAGCAGTTCTTC. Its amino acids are CASSLDGRVPYNEQFF. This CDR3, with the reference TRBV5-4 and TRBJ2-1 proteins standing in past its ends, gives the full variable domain ETGVTQSPTHLIKTRGQQVTLRCSSQSGHNTVSWYQQALGQGPQFIFQYYREEENGRGNFPPRFSGLQFPNYSSELNVNALELDDSALYLCASSLDGRVPYNEQFFGPGTRLTVL.